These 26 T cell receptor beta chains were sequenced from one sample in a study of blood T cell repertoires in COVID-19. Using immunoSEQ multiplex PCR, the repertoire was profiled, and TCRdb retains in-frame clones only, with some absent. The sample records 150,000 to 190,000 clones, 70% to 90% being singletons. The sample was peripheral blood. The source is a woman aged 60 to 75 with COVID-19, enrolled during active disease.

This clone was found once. The CDR3 protein is CASGVGQSTEAFF. Written as DNA, the CDR3 is TGTGCCAGCGGGGTGGGACAGAGCACTGAAGCTTTCTTT. This rearrangement joins TRBV6-5 to TRBJ1-1; 7 bases are shared with TRBD1. CDR3 length: 13 residues. CDR1 MNHEY and CDR2 SVGAGI come from the germline V gene. V dropped 8 bases and J dropped 4; count of bases not matched to a gene: 7.

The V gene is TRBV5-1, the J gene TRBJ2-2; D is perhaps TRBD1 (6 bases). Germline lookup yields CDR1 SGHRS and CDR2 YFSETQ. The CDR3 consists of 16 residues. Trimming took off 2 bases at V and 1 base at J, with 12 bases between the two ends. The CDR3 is CASSLADSLNTGELFF. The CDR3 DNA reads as TGCGCCAGCAGCTTAGCGGACAGCCTGAACACCGGGGAGCTGTTTTTT. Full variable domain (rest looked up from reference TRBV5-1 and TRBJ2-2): KAGVTQTPRYLIKTRGQQVTLSCSPISGHRSVSWYQQTPGQGLQFLFEYFSETQRNKGNFPGRFSGRQFSNSRSEMNVSTLELGDSALYLCASSLADSLNTGELFFGEGSRLTVL.

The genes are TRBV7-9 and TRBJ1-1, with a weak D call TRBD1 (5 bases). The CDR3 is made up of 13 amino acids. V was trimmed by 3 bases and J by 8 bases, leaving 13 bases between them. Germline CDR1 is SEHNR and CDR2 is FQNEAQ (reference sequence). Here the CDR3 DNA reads TGTGCCAGCAGCTTGGGACTCAGGGAAGAAGCTTTCTTT. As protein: CASSLGLREEAFF.

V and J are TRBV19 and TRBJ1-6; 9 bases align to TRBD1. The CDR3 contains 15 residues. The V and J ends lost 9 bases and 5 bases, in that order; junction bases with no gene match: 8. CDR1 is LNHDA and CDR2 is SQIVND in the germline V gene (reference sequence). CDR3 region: CASSGQGEHNSPLHF. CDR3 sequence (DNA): TGTGCCAGCTCGGGACAGGGCGAACATAATTCACCCCTCCACTTT.

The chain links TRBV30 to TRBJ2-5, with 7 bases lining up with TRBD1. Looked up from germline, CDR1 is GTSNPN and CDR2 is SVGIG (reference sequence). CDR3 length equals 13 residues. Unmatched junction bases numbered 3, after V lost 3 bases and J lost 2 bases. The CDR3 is CAWRGQPQETQYF. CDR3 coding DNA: TGTGCCTGGAGGGGACAGCCACAAGAGACCCAGTACTTC.

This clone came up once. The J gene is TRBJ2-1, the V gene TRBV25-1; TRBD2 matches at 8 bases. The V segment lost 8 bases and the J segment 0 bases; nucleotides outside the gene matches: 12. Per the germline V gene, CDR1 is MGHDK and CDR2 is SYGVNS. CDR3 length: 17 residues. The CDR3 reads CASSSGLGDGSYNEQFF. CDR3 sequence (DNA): TGTGCCAGCTCATCGGGACTAGGGGACGGCTCCTACAATGAGCAGTTCTTC.

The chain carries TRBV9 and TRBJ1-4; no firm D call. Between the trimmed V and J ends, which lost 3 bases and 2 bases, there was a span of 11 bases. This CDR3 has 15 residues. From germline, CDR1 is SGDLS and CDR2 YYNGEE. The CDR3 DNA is TGTGCCAGCAGCGGAGGAGCCATGACTAATGAAAAACTGTTTTTT. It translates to CASSGGAMTNEKLFF.

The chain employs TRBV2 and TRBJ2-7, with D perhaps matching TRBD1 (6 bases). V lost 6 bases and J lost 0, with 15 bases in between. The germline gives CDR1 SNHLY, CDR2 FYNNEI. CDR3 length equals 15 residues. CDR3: CASRAQGPSSYEQYV. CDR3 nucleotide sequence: TGTGCCAGCAGGGCACAGGGCCCGAGCTCCTACGAGCAGTACGTC.

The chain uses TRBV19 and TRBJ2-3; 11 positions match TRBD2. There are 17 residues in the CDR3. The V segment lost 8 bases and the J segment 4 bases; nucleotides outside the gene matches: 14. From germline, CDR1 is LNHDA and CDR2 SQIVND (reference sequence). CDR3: CASGRASGGHAADTQYF. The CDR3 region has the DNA TGTGCCAGTGGACGGGCTAGCGGGGGGCATGCCGCAGATACGCAGTATTTT.

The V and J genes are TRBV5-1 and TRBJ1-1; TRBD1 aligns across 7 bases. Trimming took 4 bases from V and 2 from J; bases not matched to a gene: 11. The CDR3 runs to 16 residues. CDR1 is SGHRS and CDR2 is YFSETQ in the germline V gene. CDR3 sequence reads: CASSPLPTGPNTEAFF. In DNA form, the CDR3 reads TGCGCCAGCAGCCCCTTACCGACAGGGCCCAACACTGAAGCTTTCTTT.

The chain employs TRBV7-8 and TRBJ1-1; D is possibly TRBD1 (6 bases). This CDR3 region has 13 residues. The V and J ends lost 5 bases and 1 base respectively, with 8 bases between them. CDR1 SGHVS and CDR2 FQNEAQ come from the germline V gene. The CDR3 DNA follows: TGTGCCAGCAGCCTGACAGGGAACACTGAAGCTTTCTTT. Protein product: CASSLTGNTEAFF.

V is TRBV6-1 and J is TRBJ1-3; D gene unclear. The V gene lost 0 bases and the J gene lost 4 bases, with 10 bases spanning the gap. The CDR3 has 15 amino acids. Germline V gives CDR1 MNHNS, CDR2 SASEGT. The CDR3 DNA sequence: TGTGCCAGCAGTGAAGCTGCCAGGATGGGAAACACCATATATTTT. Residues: CASSEAARMGNTIYF.

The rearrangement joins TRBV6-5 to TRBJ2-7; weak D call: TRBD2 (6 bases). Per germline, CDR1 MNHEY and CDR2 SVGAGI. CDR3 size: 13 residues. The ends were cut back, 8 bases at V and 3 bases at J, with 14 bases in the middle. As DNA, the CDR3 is TGTGCCAGCGGGGGGACGGGTATCTACGAGCAGTACTTC. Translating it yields CASGGTGIYEQYF.

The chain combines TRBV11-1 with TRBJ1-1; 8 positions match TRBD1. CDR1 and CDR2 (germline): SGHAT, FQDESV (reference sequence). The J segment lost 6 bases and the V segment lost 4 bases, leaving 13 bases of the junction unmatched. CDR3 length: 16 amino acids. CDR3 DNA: TGTGCCAGCAGCTCACAGGGGGGAGTATACGATCCTGAAGCTTTCTTT. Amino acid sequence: CASSSQGGVYDPEAFF.

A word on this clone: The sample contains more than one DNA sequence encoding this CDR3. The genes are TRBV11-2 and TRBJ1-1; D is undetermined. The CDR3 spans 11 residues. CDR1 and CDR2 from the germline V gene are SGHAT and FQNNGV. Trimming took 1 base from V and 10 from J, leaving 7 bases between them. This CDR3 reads CASSLGRGAFF. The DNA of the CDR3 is TGTGCCAGCAGCTTAGGGAGAGGAGCTTTCTTT.

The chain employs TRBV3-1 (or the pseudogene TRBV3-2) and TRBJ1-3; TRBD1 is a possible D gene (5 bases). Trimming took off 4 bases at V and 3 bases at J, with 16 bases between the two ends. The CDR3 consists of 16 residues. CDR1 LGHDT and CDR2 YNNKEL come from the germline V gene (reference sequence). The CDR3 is CASSRLLQGLGNTIYF. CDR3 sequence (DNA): TGTGCCAGCAGCCGACTGCTCCAGGGACTTGGAAACACCATATATTTT.

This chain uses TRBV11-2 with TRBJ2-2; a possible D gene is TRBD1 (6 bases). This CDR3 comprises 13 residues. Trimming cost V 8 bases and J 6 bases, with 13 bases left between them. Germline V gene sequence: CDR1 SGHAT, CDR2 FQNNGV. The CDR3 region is CASLPDSSGELFF. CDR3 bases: TGTGCCAGCCTACCGGACAGCTCCGGGGAGCTGTTTTTT.

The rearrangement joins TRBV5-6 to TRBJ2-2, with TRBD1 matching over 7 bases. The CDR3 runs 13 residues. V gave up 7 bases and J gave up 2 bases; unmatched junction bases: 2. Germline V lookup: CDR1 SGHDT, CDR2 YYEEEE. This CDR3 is CASRDSNTGELFF. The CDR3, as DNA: TGTGCCAGCCGGGACAGTAACACCGGGGAGCTGTTTTTT.

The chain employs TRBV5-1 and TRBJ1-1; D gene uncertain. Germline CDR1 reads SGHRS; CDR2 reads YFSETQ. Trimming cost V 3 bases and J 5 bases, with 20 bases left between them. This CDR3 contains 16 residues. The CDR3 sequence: CASSSERPLAGTEAFF. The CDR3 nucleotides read TGCGCCAGCAGCTCGGAAAGGCCCTTGGCGGGTACTGAAGCTTTCTTT. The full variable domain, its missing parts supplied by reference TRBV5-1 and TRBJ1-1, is KAGVTQTPRYLIKTRGQQVTLSCSPISGHRSVSWYQQTPGQGLQFLFEYFSETQRNKGNFPGRFSGRQFSNSRSEMNVSTLELGDSALYLCASSSERPLAGTEAFFGQGTRLTVV.

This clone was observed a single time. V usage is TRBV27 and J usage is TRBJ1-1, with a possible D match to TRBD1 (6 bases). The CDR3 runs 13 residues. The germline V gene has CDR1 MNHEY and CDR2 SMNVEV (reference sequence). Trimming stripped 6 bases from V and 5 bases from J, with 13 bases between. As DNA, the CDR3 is TGTGCCAGCAGGGATATACAGGGAACTGAAGCTTTCTTT. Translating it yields CASRDIQGTEAFF.

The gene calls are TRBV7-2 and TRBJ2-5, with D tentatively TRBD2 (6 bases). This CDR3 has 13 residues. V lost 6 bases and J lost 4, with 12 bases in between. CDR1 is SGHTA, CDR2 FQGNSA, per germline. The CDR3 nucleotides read TGTGCCAGCAGTCAGACTAGAAGAGAGACCCAGTACTTC. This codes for CASSQTRRETQYF.

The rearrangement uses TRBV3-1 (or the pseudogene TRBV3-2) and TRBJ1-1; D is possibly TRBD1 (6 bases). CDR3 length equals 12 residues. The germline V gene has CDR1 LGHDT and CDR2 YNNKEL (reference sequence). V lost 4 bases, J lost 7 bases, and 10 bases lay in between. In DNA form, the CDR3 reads TGTGCCAGCAGCCGATTGACAGGTGAAGCTTTCTTT. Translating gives CASSRLTGEAFF.

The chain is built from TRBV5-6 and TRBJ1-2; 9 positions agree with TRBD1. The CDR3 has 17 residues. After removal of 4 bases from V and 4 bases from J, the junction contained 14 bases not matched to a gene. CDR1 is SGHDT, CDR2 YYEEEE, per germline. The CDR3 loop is CASSGGTGIQLSYGYTF. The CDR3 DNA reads TGTGCCAGCAGCGGAGGGACAGGGATACAGCTAAGCTATGGCTACACCTTC.

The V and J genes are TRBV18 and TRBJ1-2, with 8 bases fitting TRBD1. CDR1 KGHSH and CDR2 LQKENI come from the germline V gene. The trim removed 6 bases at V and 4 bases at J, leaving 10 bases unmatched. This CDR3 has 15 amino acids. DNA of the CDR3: TGTGCCAGCTCCCATTCGACAGGGGTCCGCTATGGCTACACCTTC. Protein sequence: CASSHSTGVRYGYTF. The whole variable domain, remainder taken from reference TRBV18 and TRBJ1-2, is NAGVMQNPRHLVRRRGQEARLRCSPMKGHSHVYWYRQLPEEGLKFMVYLQKENIIDESGMPKERFSAEFPKEGPSILRIQQVVRGDSAAYFCASSHSTGVRYGYTFGSGTRLTVV.

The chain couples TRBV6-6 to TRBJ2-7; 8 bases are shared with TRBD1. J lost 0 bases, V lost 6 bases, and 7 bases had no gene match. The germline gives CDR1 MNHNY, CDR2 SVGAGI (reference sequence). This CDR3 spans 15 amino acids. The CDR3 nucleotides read TGTGCCAGCAGCCCCCGACAGGGGTCCTCCTACGAGCAGTACTTC. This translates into CASSPRQGSSYEQYF.

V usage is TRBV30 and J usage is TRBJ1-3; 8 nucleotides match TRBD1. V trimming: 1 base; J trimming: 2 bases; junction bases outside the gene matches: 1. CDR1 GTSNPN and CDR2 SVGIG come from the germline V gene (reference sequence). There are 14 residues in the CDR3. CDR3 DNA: TGTGCCTGGAGTGGGGACAGGACTGGAAACACCATATATTTT. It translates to CAWSGDRTGNTIYF.